This TCR beta chain derives from a study of blood T cell repertoires in COVID-19. Study-wide context: Material from acute and convalescent COVID-19 was sourced from the United States, Italy and Spain. The analysed material was cDNA or gDNA that came from T cells, B-cell-depleted T cells, or PBMCs.

CDR1 MNHNY and CDR2 SVGAGI come from the germline V gene (reference sequence). V lost 4 bases to trimming and J lost 3 bases, with 12 bases between them. CDR3 size: 14 residues. This clone was counted only a few times. Authors' data handling: Using reference gene primer amplification, nucleated cell counts were estimated. Profiled with immunoSEQ multiplex PCR; TCRdb holds only in-frame clones, not every one. Clone size and the V and J calls come from that table; the DNA yielded D and trimming. The sample consists of some 70,000 clones, about 86% of them appearing once. Sequenced sample: peripheral blood. This receptor was identified in a man between 50 and 59 years old with active COVID-19. This chain uses TRBV6-6 with TRBJ2-5; D remains ambiguous. In DNA form, the CDR3 reads TGTGCCAGCAGTTTCCCCCGATTAGAAGAGACCCAGTACTTC. Protein: CASSFPRLEETQYF.